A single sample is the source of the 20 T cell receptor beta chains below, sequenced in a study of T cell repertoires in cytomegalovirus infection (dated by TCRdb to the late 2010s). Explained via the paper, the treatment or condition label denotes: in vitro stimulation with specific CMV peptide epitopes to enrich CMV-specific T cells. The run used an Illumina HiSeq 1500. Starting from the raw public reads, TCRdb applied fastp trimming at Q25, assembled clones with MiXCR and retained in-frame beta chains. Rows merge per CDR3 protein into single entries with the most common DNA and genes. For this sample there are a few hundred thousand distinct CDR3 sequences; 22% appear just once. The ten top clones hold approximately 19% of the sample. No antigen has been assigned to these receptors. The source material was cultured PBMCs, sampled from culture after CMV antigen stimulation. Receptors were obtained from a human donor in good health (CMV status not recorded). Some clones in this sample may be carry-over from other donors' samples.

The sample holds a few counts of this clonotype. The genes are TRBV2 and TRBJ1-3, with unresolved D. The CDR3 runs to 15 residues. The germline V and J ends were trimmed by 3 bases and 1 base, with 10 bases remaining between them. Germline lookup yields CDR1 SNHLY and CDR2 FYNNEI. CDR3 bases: TGTGCCAGCAGTGACTCCGGGAGATCTGGAAACACCATATATTTT. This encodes CASSDSGRSGNTIYF. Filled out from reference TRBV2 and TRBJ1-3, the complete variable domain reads EPEVTQTPSHQVTQMGQEVILRCVPISNHLYFYWYRQILGQKVEFLVSFYNNEISEKSEIFDDQFSVERPDGSNFTLKIRSTKLEDSAMYFCASSDSGRSGNTIYFGEGSWLTVV.

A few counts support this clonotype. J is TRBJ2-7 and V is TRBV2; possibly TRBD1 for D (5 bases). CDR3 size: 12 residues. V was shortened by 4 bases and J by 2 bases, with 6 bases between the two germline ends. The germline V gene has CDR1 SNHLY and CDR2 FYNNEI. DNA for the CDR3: TGTGCCAGCAGTGCGACAGCCTACGAGCAGTACGTC. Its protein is CASSATAYEQYV.

CDR3 protein: CASSLNRGREKLFF. CDR3 in DNA: TGTGCCAGCAGCCTGAACAGGGGTCGGGAAAAACTGTTTTTT. The rearrangement uses TRBV14 and TRBJ1-4; 7 bases fit TRBD1. Losses at the gene ends were 4 bases for V and 8 bases for J; bases not matched to a gene: 7. The CDR3 contains 14 residues. From germline, CDR1 is SGHDN and CDR2 FVKESK.

CDR3 protein: CSATGSPYEQYF. CDR3 coding DNA: TGCAGTGCCACAGGGTCGCCCTACGAGCAGTACTTC. The chain recombines TRBV20-1 with TRBJ2-7; D perhaps matches TRBD1 (6 bases). Trimming shortened V by 6 bases and J by 2 bases, and 11 bases separated the two germline ends. Germline V gives CDR1 DFQATT, CDR2 SNEGSKA (reference sequence). CDR3 length equals 12 residues.

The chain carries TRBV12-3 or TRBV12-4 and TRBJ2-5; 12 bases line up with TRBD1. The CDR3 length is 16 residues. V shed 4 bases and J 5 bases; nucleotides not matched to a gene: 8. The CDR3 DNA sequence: TGTGCCAGCAGTTCGGCGGGACAGGGGGCAGGCGAGACCCAGTACTTC. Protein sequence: CASSSAGQGAGETQYF.

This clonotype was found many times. CDR3 in DNA: TGTGCCAGCAGCTTAATCAAATCAAATGAGCAGTTCTTC. Amino acids: CASSLIKSNEQFF. The chain has TRBV7-2 and TRBJ2-1; D ambiguous. The CDR3 spans 13 residues. Deletions cut 2 bases from V and 7 bases from J, with 9 bases between. Germline CDR1 and CDR2: SGHTA and FQGNSA.

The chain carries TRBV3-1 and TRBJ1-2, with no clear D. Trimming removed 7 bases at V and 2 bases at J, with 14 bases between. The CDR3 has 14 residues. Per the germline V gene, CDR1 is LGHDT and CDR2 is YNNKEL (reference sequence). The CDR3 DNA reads TGTGCCAGCACCCCCTTTATGACGAACTATGGCTACACCTTC. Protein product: CASTPFMTNYGYTF. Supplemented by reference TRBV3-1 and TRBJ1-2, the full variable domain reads DTAVSQTPKYLVTQMGNDKSIKCEQNLGHDTMYWYKQDSKKFLKIMFSYNNKELIINETVPNRFSPKSPDKAHLNLHINSLELGDSAVYFCASTPFMTNYGYTFGSGTRLTVV.

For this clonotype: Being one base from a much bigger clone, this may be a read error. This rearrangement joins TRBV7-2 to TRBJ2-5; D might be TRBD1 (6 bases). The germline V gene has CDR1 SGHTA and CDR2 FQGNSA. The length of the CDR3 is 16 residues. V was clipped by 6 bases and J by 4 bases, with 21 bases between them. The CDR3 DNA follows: TGTGCCAGCAGACTCCCGTCAGGGGTTCGGGGAGAGACCCAGTACTTC. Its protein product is CASRLPSGVRGETQYF.

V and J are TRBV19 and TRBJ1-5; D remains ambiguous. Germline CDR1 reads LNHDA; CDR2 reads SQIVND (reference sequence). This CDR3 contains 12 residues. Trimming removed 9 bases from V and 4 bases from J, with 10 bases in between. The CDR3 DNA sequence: TGTGCCAGAGGGTCAGCGAATCAGCCCCAGCATTTT. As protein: CARGSANQPQHF.

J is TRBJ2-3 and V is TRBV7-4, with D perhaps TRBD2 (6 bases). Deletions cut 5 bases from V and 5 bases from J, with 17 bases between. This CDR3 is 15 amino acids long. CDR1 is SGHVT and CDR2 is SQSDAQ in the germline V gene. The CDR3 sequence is CASSRVGLGLDTQYF. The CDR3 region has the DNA TGTGCCAGCAGCCGAGTGGGACTCGGACTAGATACGCAGTATTTT.

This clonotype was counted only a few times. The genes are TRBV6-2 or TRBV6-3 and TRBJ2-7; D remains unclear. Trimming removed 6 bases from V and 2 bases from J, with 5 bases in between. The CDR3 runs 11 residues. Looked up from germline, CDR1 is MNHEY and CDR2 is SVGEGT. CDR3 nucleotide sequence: TGTGCCAGCAGCCAGACCTACGAGCAGTACTTC. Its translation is CASSQTYEQYF.

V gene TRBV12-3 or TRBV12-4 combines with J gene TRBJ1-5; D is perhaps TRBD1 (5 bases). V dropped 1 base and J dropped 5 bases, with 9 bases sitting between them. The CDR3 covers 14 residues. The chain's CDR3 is CASSLVEGYQPQHF. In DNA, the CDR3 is TGTGCCAGCAGTTTAGTGGAGGGGTATCAGCCCCAGCATTTT.

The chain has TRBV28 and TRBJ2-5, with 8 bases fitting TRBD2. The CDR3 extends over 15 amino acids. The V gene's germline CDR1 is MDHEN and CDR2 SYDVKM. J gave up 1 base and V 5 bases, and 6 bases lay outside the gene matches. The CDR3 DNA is TGTGCCAGCAGTGGAGCGGGAGAGATCCAAGAGACCCAGTACTTC. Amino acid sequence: CASSGAGEIQETQYF. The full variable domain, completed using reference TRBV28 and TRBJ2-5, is DVKVTQSSRYLVKRTGEKVFLECVQDMDHENMFWYRQDPGLGLRLIYFSYDVKMKEKGDIPEGYSVSREKKERFSLILESASTNQTSMYLCASSGAGEIQETQYFGPGTRLLVL.

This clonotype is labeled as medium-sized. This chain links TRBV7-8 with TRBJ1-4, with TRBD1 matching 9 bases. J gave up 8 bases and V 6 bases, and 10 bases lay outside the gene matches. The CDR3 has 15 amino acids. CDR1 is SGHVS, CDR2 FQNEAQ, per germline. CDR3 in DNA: TGTGCCAGCAGTTCGACGGGACAGGGTCGCGAAAAACTGTTTTTT. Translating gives CASSSTGQGREKLFF.

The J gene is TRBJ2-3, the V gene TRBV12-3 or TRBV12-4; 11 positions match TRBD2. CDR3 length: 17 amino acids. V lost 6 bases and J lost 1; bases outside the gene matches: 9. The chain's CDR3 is CASSRTSGRPRTDTQYF. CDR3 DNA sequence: TGTGCCAGCAGCAGGACTAGCGGGCGCCCTCGCACAGATACGCAGTATTTT.

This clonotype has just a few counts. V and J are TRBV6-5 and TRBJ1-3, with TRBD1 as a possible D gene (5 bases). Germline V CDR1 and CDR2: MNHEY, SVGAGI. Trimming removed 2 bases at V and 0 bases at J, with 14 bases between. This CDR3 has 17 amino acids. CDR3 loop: CASSYRGDFFSGNTIYF. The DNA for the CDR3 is TGTGCCAGCAGTTACCGGGGGGACTTCTTCTCTGGAAACACCATATATTTT.

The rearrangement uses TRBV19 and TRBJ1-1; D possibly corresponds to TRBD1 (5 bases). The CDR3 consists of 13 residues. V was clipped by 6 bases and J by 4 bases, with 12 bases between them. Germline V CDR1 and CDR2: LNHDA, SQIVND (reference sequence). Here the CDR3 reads CASRERGGTEAFF. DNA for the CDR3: TGTGCCAGTAGGGAGCGGGGGGGCACTGAAGCTTTCTTT.

Here the CDR3 DNA reads TGTGCCAGCAGCACCCCGAGGGGGTATGGCTACACCTTC. This sequence encodes CASSTPRGYGYTF. V is TRBV7-9 and J is TRBJ1-2; weak D call: TRBD1 (6 bases). CDR1 and CDR2 from the germline V gene are SEHNR and FQNEAQ (reference sequence). V lost 5 bases, J lost 5 bases, and 12 bases lay in between. The CDR3 is made up of 13 amino acids. The complete variable domain, with remaining parts taken from reference TRBV7-9 and TRBJ1-2, reads DTGVSQNPRHKITKRGQNVTFRCDPISEHNRLYWYRQTLGQGPEFLTYFQNEAQLEKSRLLSDRFSAERPKGSFSTLEIQRTEQGDSAMYLCASSTPRGYGYTFGSGTRLTVV.

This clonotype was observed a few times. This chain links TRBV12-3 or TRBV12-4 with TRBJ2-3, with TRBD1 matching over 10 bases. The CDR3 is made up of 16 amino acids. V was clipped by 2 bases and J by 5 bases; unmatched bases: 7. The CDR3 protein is CASSLLGQGIRDTQYF. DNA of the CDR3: TGTGCCAGCAGTTTACTGGGACAGGGGATCCGAGATACGCAGTATTTT.

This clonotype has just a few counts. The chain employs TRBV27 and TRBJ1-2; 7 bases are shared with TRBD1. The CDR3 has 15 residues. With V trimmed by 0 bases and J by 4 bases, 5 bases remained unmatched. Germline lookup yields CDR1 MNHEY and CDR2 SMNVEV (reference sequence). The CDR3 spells CASSLSPTGRYGYTF. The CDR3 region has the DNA TGTGCCAGCAGTTTATCCCCGACAGGGCGCTATGGCTACACCTTC.